Presented here are 6 T cell receptor beta chains from one specimen sequenced in a study of blood T cell repertoires in COVID-19. Assay used: immunoSEQ multiplex PCR; TCRdb lists only in-frame clones, some missing. The data contain roughly 24,000 clones, roughly 90% of them singletons. The sequenced sample was peripheral blood. Every receptor here comes from a woman in her 70s with active COVID-19.

This chain links TRBV19 with TRBJ2-7; 10 positions agree with TRBD2. V gave up 2 bases and J gave up 2 bases; unmatched junction bases: 3. Germline CDR1 reads LNHDA; CDR2 reads SQIVND (reference sequence). The CDR3 has 15 residues. The CDR3 is CASSISGGDTYEQYF. The CDR3 coding sequence is TGTGCCAGTAGTATAAGCGGGGGGGACACCTACGAGCAGTACTTC. The full variable domain, its missing parts supplied by reference TRBV19 and TRBJ2-7, is DGGITQSPKYLFRKEGQNVTLSCEQNLNHDAMYWYRQDPGQGLRLIYYSQIVNDFQKGDIAEGYSVSREKKESFPLTVTSAQKNPTAFYLCASSISGGDTYEQYFGPGTRLTVT.

This sequence joins TRBV5-4 and TRBJ2-7, with TRBD1 matching 9 bases. This CDR3 contains 14 residues. Germline trimming cut 3 bases from V and 3 bases from J; bases unmatched to any gene: 4. The germline CDR1 and CDR2 sequences are SGHNT and YYREEE (reference sequence). CDR3 amino acids: CASSSGTGYYEQYF. Here the CDR3 DNA reads TGTGCCAGCAGCTCCGGGACAGGGTACTACGAGCAGTACTTC. Supplemented by reference TRBV5-4 and TRBJ2-7, the full variable domain reads ETGVTQSPTHLIKTRGQQVTLRCSSQSGHNTVSWYQQALGQGPQFIFQYYREEENGRGNFPPRFSGLQFPNYSSELNVNALELDDSALYLCASSSGTGYYEQYFGPGTRLTVT.

The chain couples TRBV21-1 to TRBJ1-1. TRBV21-1 is reported as a pseudogene. There are 15 residues in the CDR3. CDR3 region: CASSKGEAGRTEAFF. The DNA for the CDR3 is TGTGCCAGCAGCAAAGGGGAGGCAGGGAGAACTGAAGCTTTCTTT.

This chain uses TRBV14 with TRBJ2-7, with D perhaps TRBD2 (7 bases). The CDR3 has 13 amino acids. Trimming left V 6 bases short and J 3 bases short, with 12 bases between. Germline V gives CDR1 SGHDN, CDR2 FVKESK. CDR3 residues: CASSGGGIYEQYF. CDR3 in DNA: TGTGCCAGCAGTGGGGGGGGCATCTACGAGCAGTACTTC.

The chain is built from TRBV19 and TRBJ1-2, with D maybe TRBD1 (5 bases). Deletions cut 5 bases from V and 4 bases from J, with 11 bases between. CDR1 and CDR2 (germline): LNHDA, SQIVND (reference sequence). The CDR3 covers 13 residues. CDR3 sequence reads: CASSSRGAYGYTF. The CDR3 DNA is TGTGCCAGTAGTTCAAGGGGCGCCTATGGCTACACCTTC.

This sequence joins TRBV4-3 and TRBJ2-1; possibly TRBD1 for D (6 bases). This CDR3 has 18 amino acids. Trimming cost V 0 bases and J 2 bases, with 17 bases left between them. Germline CDR1 reads LGHNA; CDR2 reads YSLEER. The CDR3 DNA reads TGCGCCAGCAGCCAAGAGGTATGGGGGACAACGGCCTACAATGAGCAGTTCTTC. Protein: CASSQEVWGTTAYNEQFF.